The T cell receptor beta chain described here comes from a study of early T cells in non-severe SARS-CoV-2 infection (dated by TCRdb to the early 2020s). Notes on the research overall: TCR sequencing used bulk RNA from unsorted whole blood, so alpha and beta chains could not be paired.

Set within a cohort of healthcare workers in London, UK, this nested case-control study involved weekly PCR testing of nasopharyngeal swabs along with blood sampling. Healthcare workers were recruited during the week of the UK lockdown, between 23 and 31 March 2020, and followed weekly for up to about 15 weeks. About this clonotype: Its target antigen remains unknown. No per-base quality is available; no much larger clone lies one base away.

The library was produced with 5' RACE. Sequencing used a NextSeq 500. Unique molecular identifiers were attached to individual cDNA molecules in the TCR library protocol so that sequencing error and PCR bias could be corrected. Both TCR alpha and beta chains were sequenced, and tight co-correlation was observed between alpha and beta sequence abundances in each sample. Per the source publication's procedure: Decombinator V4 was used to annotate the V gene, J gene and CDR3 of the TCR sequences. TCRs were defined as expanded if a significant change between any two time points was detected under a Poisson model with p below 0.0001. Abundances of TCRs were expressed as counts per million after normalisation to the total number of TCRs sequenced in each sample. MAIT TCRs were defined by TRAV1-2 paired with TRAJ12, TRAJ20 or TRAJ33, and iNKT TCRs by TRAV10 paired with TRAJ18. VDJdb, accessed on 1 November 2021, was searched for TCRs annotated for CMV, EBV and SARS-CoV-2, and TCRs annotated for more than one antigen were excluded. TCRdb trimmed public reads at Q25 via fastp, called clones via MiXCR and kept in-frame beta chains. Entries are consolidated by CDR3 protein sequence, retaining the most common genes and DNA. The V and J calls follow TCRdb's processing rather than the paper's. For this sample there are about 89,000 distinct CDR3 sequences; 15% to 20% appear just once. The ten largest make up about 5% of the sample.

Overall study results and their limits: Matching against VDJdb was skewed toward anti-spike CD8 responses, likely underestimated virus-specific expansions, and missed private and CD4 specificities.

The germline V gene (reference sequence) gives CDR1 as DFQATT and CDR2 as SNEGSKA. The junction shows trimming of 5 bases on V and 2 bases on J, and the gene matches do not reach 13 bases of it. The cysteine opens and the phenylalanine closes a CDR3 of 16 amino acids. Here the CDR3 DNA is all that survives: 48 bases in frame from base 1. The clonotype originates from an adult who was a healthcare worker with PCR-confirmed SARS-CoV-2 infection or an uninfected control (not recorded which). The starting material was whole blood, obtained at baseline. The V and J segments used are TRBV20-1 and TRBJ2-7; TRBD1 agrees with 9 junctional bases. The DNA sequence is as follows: TGCAGTGCTTCGAAACCGGGACAGGGATCGACCTACGAGCAGTACTTC. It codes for CSASKPGQGSTYEQYF.